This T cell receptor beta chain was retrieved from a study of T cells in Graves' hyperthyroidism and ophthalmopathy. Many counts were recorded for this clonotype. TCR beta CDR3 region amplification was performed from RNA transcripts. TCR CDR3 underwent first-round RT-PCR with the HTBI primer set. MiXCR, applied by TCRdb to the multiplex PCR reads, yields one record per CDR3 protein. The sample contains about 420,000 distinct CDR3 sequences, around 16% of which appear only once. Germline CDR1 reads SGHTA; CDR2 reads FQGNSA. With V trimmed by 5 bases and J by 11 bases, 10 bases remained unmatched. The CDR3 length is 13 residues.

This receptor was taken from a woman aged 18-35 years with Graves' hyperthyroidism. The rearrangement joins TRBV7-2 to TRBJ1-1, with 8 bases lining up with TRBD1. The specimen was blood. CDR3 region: CASSNPGTGFAFF. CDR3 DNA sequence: TGTGCCAGCAGCAACCCCGGGACAGGCTTCGCTTTCTTT.